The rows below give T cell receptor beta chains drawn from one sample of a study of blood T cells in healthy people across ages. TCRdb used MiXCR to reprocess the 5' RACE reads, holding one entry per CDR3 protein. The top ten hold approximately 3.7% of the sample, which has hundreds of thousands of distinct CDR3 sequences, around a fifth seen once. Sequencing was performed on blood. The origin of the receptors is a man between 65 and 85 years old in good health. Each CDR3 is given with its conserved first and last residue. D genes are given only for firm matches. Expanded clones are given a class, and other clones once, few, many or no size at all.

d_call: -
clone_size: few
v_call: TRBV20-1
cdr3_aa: CSADRYNEQFF

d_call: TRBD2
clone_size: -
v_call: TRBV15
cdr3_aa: CATSRDRGSGRYEQFF

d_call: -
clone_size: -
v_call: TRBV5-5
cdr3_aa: CASSLSAGYGNTIYF

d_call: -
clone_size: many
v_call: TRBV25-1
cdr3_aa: CASSRGNTEAFF

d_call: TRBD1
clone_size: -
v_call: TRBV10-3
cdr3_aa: CASQPGQGMNTEAFF

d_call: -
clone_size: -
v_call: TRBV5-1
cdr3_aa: CASSIWDAQNVLNQPQHF

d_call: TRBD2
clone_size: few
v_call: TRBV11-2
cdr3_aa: CASSPRLAGGSLQETQYF

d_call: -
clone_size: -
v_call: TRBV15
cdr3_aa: CATSREGASYNEQFF

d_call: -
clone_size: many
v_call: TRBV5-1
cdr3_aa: CASSLTGPQETQYF

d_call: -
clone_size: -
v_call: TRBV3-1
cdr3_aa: CASSHHGRSSVSDPFF

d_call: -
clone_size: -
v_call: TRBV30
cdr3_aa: CAWSVPGIYEQYF

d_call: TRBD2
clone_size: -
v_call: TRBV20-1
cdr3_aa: CSASAGLAGNQETQYF

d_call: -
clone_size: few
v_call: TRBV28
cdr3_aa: CASSSNRGSLDEKLFF

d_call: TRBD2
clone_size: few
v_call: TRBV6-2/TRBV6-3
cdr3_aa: CASSSGLAVRETQYF

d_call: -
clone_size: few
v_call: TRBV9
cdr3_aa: CASSAGNPGNTIYF

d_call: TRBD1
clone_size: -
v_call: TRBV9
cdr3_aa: CASSITGTGYNEQFF

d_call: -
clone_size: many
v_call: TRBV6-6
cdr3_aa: CASSYSGPEKLFF

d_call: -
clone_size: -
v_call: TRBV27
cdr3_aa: CASSTHQGGNEKLFF

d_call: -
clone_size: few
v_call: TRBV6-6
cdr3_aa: CASRIQQGTGELFF

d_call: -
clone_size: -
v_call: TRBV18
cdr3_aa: CASSTQGSREETQYF

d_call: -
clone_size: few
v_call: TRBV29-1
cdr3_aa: CSVDTEVSSYNEQFF

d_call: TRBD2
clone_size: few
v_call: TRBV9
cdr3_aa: CASSARTSSYEQYF

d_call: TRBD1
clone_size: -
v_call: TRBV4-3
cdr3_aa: CASSPVTGGSAKNIQYF

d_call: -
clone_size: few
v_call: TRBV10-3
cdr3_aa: CAISGYSGTTDTQYF

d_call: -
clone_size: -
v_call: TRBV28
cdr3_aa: CASTPGTPGYEQYF

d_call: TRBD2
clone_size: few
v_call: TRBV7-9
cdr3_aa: CASSLAGGPKTQYF

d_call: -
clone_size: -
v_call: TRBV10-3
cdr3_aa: CAIRGNYGYTF

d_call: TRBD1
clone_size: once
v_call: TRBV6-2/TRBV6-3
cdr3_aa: CASSQGVSAEAFF

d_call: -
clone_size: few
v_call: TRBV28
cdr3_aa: CASRQIGRQYF

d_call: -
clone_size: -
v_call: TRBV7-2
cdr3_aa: CASSSGPLGYTF

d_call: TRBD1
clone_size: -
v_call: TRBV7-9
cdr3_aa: CASSLSGQGALEKLFF

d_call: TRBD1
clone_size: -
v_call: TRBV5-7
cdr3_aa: CASSGRQGPYNEQFF

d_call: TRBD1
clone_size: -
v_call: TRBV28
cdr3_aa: CATVNRGREETQYF

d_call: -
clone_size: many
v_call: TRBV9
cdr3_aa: CASSVGEGSMGTEAFF

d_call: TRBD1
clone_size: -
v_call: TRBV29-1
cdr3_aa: CSVEDRTANYGYTF

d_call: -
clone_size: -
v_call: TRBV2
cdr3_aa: CASSMTPATLHF

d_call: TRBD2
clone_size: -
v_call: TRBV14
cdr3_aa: CASSRSGRMGNEQFF

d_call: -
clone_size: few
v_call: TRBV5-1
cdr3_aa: CASSLERGAETQYF

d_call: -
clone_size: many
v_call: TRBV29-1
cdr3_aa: CSAQPPGQETQYF

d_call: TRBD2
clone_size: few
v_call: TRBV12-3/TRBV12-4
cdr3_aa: CASSLIWLAGGRQETQYF

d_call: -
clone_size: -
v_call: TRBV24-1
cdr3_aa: CATSDPRQLDNQPQHF

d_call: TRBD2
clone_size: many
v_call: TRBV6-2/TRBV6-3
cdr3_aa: CASSYSSGPYEQYF

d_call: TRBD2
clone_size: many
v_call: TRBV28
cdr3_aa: CASSLGTSGSYEQYF

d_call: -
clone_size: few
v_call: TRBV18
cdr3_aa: CASSPGEKGKLFF

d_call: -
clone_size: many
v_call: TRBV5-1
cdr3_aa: CASTERGSSYNEQFF

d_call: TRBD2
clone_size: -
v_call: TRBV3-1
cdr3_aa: CASSQKAGVPGELFF

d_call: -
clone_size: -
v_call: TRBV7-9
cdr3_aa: CASSLASGKIIQYF

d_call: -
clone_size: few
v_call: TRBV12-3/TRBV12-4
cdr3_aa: CASSSRGGVVSTGANVLTF